The clone carrying this TCR beta chain was detected a few times. The antigen remains unidentified. Germline V gene data show CDR1 as SNHLY and CDR2 as FYNNEI. This CDR3 is 12 amino acids long. Trimming cost V 8 bases and J 8 bases, with 13 bases left between them. The sample is drawn from a study of T cell repertoires in cytomegalovirus infection. Overall study context: Indicated by public TCR beta signatures were CMV infection and matching HLA type.

TCRdb analysed the reads with MiXCR anew, one entry per CDR3 protein. The data show about 830,000 distinct CDR3 sequences, with around a third seen just once and around 12% held by the top ten. Study-wide findings and caveats: The ex vivo response was dominated by HLA-C-restricted CMV-specific TCR beta clonotypes.

The sequence was obtained from a human donor in good health (CMV status not recorded). Some clones in this sample may be carry-over from other donors' samples. The chain carries TRBV2 and TRBJ2-1; the D gene is possibly TRBD1 (6 bases). Source: cultured CD8+ T cells from PBMCs, taken from culture after CMV antigen stimulation. This CDR3 reads CASVEGVDEQFF. CDR3 DNA: TGTGCCAGCGTCGAGGGGGTGGATGAGCAGTTCTTC.